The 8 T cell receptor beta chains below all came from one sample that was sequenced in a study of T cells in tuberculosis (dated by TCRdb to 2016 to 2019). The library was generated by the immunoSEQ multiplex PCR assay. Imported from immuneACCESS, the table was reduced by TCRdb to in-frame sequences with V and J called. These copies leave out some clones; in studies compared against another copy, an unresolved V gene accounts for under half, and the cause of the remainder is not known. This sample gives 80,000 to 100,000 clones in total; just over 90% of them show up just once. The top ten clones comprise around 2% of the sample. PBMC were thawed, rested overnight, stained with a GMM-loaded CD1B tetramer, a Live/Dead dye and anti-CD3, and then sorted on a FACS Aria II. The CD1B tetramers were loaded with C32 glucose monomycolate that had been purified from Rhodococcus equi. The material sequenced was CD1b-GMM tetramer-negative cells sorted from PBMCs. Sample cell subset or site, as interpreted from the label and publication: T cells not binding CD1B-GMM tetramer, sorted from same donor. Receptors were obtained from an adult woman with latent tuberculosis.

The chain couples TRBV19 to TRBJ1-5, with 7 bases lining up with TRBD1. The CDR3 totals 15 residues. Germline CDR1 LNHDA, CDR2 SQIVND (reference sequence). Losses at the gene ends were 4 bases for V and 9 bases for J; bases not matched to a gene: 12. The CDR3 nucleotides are TGTGCCAGTAGTACTGAGACAGGGCGGTTGCGGCCCCAGCATTTT. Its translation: CASSTETGRLRPQHF.

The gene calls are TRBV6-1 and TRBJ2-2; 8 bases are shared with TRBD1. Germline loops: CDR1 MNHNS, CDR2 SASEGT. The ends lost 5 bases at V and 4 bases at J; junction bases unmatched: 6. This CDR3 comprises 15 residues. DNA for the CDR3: TGTGCCAGCAGTTTCCAGGGGGCGAGCACCGGGGAGCTGTTTTTT. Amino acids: CASSFQGASTGELFF.

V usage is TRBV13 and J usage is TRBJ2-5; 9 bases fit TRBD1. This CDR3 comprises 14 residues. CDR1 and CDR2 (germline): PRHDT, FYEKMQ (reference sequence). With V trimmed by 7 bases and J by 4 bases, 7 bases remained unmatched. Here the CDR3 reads CASTDRGVGETQYF. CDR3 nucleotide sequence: TGTGCCAGCACGGACAGGGGTGTGGGAGAGACCCAGTACTTC.

The CDR3: CASSPYTGELFF. The CDR3 coding sequence is TGTGCCAGCAGCCCCTACACCGGGGAGCTGTTTTTT. The chain recombines TRBV14 with TRBJ2-2; D is ambiguous. Deletions cut 4 bases from V and 3 bases from J, with 3 bases between. Germline CDR1 is SGHDN and CDR2 is FVKESK. This CDR3 has 12 amino acids.

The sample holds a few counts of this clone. This chain's CDR3 is CASSKLDKNQPQHF. For the CDR3, the DNA is TGTGCCAGCAGCAAATTGGACAAAAATCAGCCCCAGCATTTT. The V gene is TRBV21-1, the J gene TRBJ1-5; the table's D call, TRBD1, has no DNA check behind it. TRBV21-1 is classified as a pseudogene. The CDR3 is made up of 14 amino acids.

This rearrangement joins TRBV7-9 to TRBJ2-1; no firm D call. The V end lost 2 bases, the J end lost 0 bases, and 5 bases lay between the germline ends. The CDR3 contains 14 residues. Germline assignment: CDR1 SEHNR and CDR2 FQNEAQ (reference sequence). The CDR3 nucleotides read TGTGCCAGCAGCTTACAGGACTCCTACAATGAGCAGTTCTTC. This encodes CASSLQDSYNEQFF.

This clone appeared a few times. The CDR3 loop reads CASENGPGGHGELFF. The DNA of the CDR3 is TGTGCCAGCGAAAACGGTCCAGGGGGCCACGGGGAGCTGTTTTTT. The rearrangement joins TRBV11-3 to TRBJ2-2; 8 bases line up with TRBD1. In germline, CDR1 is SGHNT, CDR2 YENEEA. The CDR3 is made up of 15 amino acids. V shed 8 bases, J shed 7 bases, and the junction held 12 bases outside the gene matches.

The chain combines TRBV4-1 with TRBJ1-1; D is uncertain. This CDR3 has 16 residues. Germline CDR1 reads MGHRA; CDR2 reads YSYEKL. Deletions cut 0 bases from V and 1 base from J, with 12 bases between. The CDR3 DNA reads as TGCGCCAGCAGCCAAGATGAGGCAAGGTCGAACACTGAAGCTTTCTTT. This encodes CASSQDEARSNTEAFF.